This is a list of T cell receptor beta chains from one sample in a study of blood T cell repertoires in COVID-19. TCRdb keeps only in-frame clones here, not all; method: immunoSEQ multiplex PCR. Found here are fewer than 350,000 clones, roughly 93% of them singletons; the top ten hold about 2.3%. Sequencing used PBMCs or T cells enriched from blood (not recorded which). Receptors originate from a woman between 40 and 55 years old with acute COVID-19. Each CDR3 is given with its conserved first and last residue. D genes are given only for firm matches. For some rows the clone size is stated as once, few or many, or as a class when expanded; others skip it.

v_gene	j_gene	abundance	d_gene	CDR3nt	CDR3aa
TRBV24-1	TRBJ2-2	NA	NA	TGTGCCACCCGATCTACAGGAGACACCGGGGAGCTGTTTTTT	CATRSTGDTGELFF
TRBV2	TRBJ2-2	few	NA	TGTGCCAGCAGTGGGCAGATTCCCTCCGGGGAGCTGTTTTTT	CASSGQIPSGELFF
TRBV19	TRBJ1-5	NA	TRBD1	TGTGCCAGTAGTACTTCTCCGGGACAGAGCAATCAGCCCCAGCATTTT	CASSTSPGQSNQPQHF
TRBV19	TRBJ1-1	NA	NA	TGTGCCAGTAGAGAGAGGGAGGAAGGGGCTTTCTTT	CASREREEGAFF
TRBV9	TRBJ2-7	NA	TRBD1	TGTGCCAGCAGCGGGGGAACGGACAGGATTGGCGAGCAGTACTTC	CASSGGTDRIGEQYF
TRBV5-1	TRBJ2-3	once	NA	TGCGCCAGCAGCCATACTGCGGGTAGGGGGGGTACAGATACGCAGTATTTT	CASSHTAGRGGTDTQYF
TRBV4-3	TRBJ1-6	NA	TRBD1	TGCGCCAGCAGCCAATATGCTTGGACAGGACGGGGTTCACCCCTCCACTTT	CASSQYAWTGRGSPLHF
TRBV28	TRBJ2-1	NA	NA	TGTGCCAGCAGCTTTATGGGGCGCTACAATGAGCAGTTCTTC	CASSFMGRYNEQFF
TRBV5-5	TRBJ2-1	NA	TRBD2	TGTGCCAGCAGCTTGGGACTAGCGGGAGGGTACAATGAGCAGTTCTTC	CASSLGLAGGYNEQFF
TRBV15	TRBJ2-5	NA	NA	TGTGCCACCAGCAGACGCGTAGTGCCTCAAGAGACCCAGTACTTC	CATSRRVVPQETQYF
TRBV10-1	TRBJ2-7	few	TRBD2	TGCGCCAGCAGAGAAACGCGGGAGCTCTGCTACGAGCAGTACTTC	CASRETRELCYEQYF
TRBV5-4	TRBJ1-1	few	TRBD1	TGTGCCAGCAGCTTGTCCCGGGACAGGAACACTGAAGCTTTCTTT	CASSLSRDRNTEAFF
TRBV9	TRBJ2-1	NA	NA	TGTGCCAGCAGCTCTCGACAGACCCGAGTTCTGTTCTTC	CASSSRQTRVLFF
TRBV28	TRBJ2-7	NA	TRBD1	TGTGCCAGCAGTTTATCCGGGACAGGGGGGGTCTACGAGCAGTACTTC	CASSLSGTGGVYEQYF
TRBV6-5	TRBJ1-6	NA	TRBD1	TGTGCCAGCAGGACATTAACAGGGGGTAATTCACCCCTCCACTTT	CASRTLTGGNSPLHF
TRBV28	TRBJ2-5	once	NA	TGTGCCAGCAGTTTCGATGCAGACACCCAAGGGACCCAGTACTTC	CASSFDADTQGTQYF
TRBV28	TRBJ2-3	NA	TRBD2	TGTGCCAGCGGGGCGGGGGGGCAAGATACGCAGTATTTT	CASGAGGQDTQYF
TRBV19	TRBJ1-2	NA	NA	TGTGCCACCTCAGGACAGAGCTATGGCTACACCTTC	CATSGQSYGYTF
TRBV2	TRBJ1-2	NA	TRBD1	TGTGCCAGCAGTGATGACAGGGGGTTGTACTATGGCTACACCTTC	CASSDDRGLYYGYTF
TRBV6-1	TRBJ1-2	NA	NA	TGTGCCAGCAGTGAGCCACAAATAAACTATGGCTACACCTTC	CASSEPQINYGYTF
TRBV6-6	TRBJ2-5	NA	NA	TGTGCCAGCAGCCCGCCCCCAGCCGGGGAGACCCAGTACTTC	CASSPPPAGETQYF
TRBV3-1/TRBV3-2	TRBJ1-6	NA	NA	TGTGCCAGCAGCCAAGGGAGGGCCAGGGCAGGATCTTCACCCCTCCACTTT	CASSQGRARAGSSPLHF
TRBV9	TRBJ1-4	NA	NA	TGTGCCAGCAGCCAAGGGGCAGGACAGGAAAAACTGTTTTTT	CASSQGAGQEKLFF
TRBV5-1	TRBJ2-1	NA	TRBD1	TGCGCCAGCAGATCGGACAGGGGAGGTGAGCAGTTCTTC	CASRSDRGGEQFF
TRBV6-5	TRBJ1-5	NA	NA	TGTGCCAGCAGTAACGCCGGGACAAATCAGCCCCAGCATTTT	CASSNAGTNQPQHF
TRBV5-1	TRBJ2-4	NA	NA	TGCGCCAACAGCCACAACAGGGAGACGGCCAAAAACATTCAGTACTTC	CANSHNRETAKNIQYF
TRBV5-6	TRBJ1-5	NA	NA	TGTGCCAGCAGCCCTTCACGTTTGGCCTCGGGGCAGCCCCAGCATTTT	CASSPSRLASGQPQHF
TRBV24-1	TRBJ2-3	NA	NA	TGTGCCAACCAGGCAACGACAGCGGGTCATCTCACAGATACGCAGTATTTT	CANQATTAGHLTDTQYF
TRBV3-1/TRBV3-2	TRBJ2-2	NA	NA	TGTGCCAGCAGCCAAGATCTGAGCACCGGGGAGCTGTTTTTT	CASSQDLSTGELFF
TRBV7-9	TRBJ2-2	NA	NA	TGTGCCAGCAGCTCAGTGCGGACCGGGGAGCTGTTTTTT	CASSSVRTGELFF
TRBV9	TRBJ1-3	NA	NA	TGTGCCAGCAGCGAAGCGGGCGACGGAAACACCATATATTTT	CASSEAGDGNTIYF
TRBV28	TRBJ2-2	NA	TRBD1	TGTGCCAGCAGCTCGACAGACAGGGGAGAAAGAGAGCTGTTTTTT	CASSSTDRGERELFF
TRBV9	TRBJ1-4	NA	NA	TGTGCCAGCAGCGTAGCGCGGACAACTAATGAAAAACTGTTTTTT	CASSVARTTNEKLFF
TRBV13	TRBJ2-7	few	NA	TGTGCCAGCAGCTTAGCAGGGGAACCCTACGAGCAGTACTTC	CASSLAGEPYEQYF
TRBV28	TRBJ2-7	NA	TRBD1	TGTGCCAGCAGTTTCGTCGGGACAGTTCCCTACGAGCAGTACTTC	CASSFVGTVPYEQYF
TRBV5-1	TRBJ2-7	NA	TRBD1	TGCGCCAGCAGCCCCGGTAGGGGGCCTTATGAGCAGTACTTC	CASSPGRGPYEQYF
TRBV3-1/TRBV3-2	TRBJ2-1	NA	NA	TGTGCCAGCAGCCAAGTAGGGCTGGGGCGGAACTCCTACAATGAGCAGTTCTTC	CASSQVGLGRNSYNEQFF
TRBV7-3	TRBJ1-1	NA	NA	TGTGCCAGCAGCTTAACGCTGAGCACTGAAGCTTTCTTT	CASSLTLSTEAFF
TRBV27	TRBJ2-7	NA	NA	TGTGCCAGCAGGGGGCTTAGCTCCTACGAGCAGTACTTC	CASRGLSSYEQYF
TRBV5-1	TRBJ1-2	NA	TRBD1	TGCGCCAGCAGCTTGGCCCCGGGACAGCCTCAATCCACCTTC	CASSLAPGQPQSTF
TRBV19	TRBJ2-2	once	NA	TGTGCCAGTAGTATGGGAGAAAACACCGGGGAGCTGTTTTTT	CASSMGENTGELFF
TRBV18	TRBJ2-1	NA	NA	TGTGCCAGCTCACCACCGGGGCTCAATGAGCAGTTCTTC	CASSPPGLNEQFF
TRBV19	TRBJ1-5	NA	NA	TGTGCCAGTAGTCCCCCTGTAAGGGGAATCGAGGTCCCCAATCAGCCCCAGCATTTT	CASSPPVRGIEVPNQPQHF
TRBV30	TRBJ1-1	NA	NA	TGTGCCTGGAGTGTACAAGTGAACACTGAAGCTTTCTTT	CAWSVQVNTEAFF
TRBV19	TRBJ2-1	NA	TRBD1	TGTGCCAGTAGTATATTAGGGAGGGGGACAGGGGACAATGAGCAGTTCTTC	CASSILGRGTGDNEQFF
TRBV6-4	TRBJ2-5	NA	TRBD1	TGTGCCAGCAGTGCGGACAGGGGCCAGACCCAGTACTTC	CASSADRGQTQYF
TRBV30	TRBJ2-7	once	TRBD1	TGTGCCTGGGGACAGGGCGTTAACTACGAGCAGTACTTC	CAWGQGVNYEQYF
TRBV12-3/TRBV12-4	TRBJ2-5	NA	NA	TGTGCCAGCAGCCCAGGGGCCCAAGAGACCCAGTACTTC	CASSPGAQETQYF
TRBV28	TRBJ1-2	once	TRBD1	TGTGCCAGCAGCGGGACAGCGGTTTATGGCTACACCTTC	CASSGTAVYGYTF
TRBV12-3/TRBV12-4	TRBJ1-5	few	TRBD1	TGTGCCAGCAGTGCCAGGGGGCATCAGCCCCAGCATTTT	CASSARGHQPQHF
TRBV10-3	TRBJ2-1	NA	TRBD2	TGTGCCATCTCGGGGGGGCCTTACAATGAGCAGTTCTTC	CAISGGPYNEQFF
TRBV6-5	TRBJ1-1	NA	NA	TGTGCCAGCACCACCGTGGGGAGGAGCGAAGCTTTCTTT	CASTTVGRSEAFF
TRBV5-1	TRBJ2-3	NA	TRBD2	TGCGCCAGCAGCTCTAGCGGGAGTGGAGATACGCAGTATTTT	CASSSSGSGDTQYF
TRBV21-1	TRBJ1-5	NA	NA	TGTGCCAGCAGCCGGCGAAGCTCCGGGACTGAACCTTATAGCAATCAGCCCCAGCATTTT	CASSRRSSGTEPYSNQPQHF
TRBV7-2	TRBJ2-1	NA	TRBD2	TGTGCCAGCAGCTCTTCTAGCGGGGCAACCTACAATGAGCAGTTCTTC	CASSSSSGATYNEQFF
TRBV14	TRBJ2-5	NA	TRBD1	TGTGCCAGCAGCCCCGGGACAGTCGGGGAGACCCAGTACTTC	CASSPGTVGETQYF